This TCR beta chain is from a study of blood T cell repertoires in COVID-19. Study as a whole: Samples taken during acute and convalescent COVID-19 were collected in the United States, Italy and Spain. T cells, B-cell-depleted T cells, or PBMCs provided the cDNA or gDNA that served as material.

As originally analysed: Scientists estimated how many nucleated cells there were by amplifying reference gene primers. The repertoire was sequenced with immunoSEQ multiplex PCR; TCRdb's copy has only in-frame clones and lacks some. V and J calls and clone size come straight from that table; D and trimming were deduced from the DNA. The repertoire consists of 50,000 or so clones, with around 90% occurring once and the leading ten covering 10% to 15%. V lost 6 bases to trimming and J lost 7 bases, with 13 bases between them. Germline V gene lookup returns CDR1 MNHEY and CDR2 SVGAGI. The CDR3 covers 14 residues.

This TCR derives from a man of 80 years or more with acute or convalescent COVID-19. Sample: peripheral blood. The chain joins TRBV6-5 to TRBJ1-6, with D perhaps TRBD1 (5 bases). DNA of the CDR3: TGTGCCAGCAGCTTTTCGGGACTAAATTCACCCCTCCACTTT. Translating it yields CASSFSGLNSPLHF.